At least ten counts were recorded for the clone carrying this T cell receptor (beta chain). Unique molecular identifiers tagged the TCRbeta library. TCRdb processed the PCR reads anew with MiXCR; each CDR3 protein has one entry. The data contain 90,000 to 130,000 distinct CDR3 sequences, approximately 10% of them singletons. These data originate in a study of T-cell reconstitution after alpha-beta-depleted transplantation in children. The CDR3 is 14 residues long. Germline CDR1 reads DFQATT; CDR2 reads SNEGSKA (reference sequence). The V end was cut by 3 bases, the J end by 1 base, with 12 bases between.

The TCR originated in a human donor who donated a stem cell graft to a child with acute lymphoblastic leukemia. The genes are TRBV20-1 and TRBJ2-5; possibly TRBD1 for D (6 bases). The source was PBMCs from the stem cell graft donor, collected from the stem cell graft. CDR3 residues: CSARTSDSQETQYF. The CDR3 DNA reads as TGCAGTGCTAGGACATCGGACAGCCAAGAGACCCAGTACTTC.